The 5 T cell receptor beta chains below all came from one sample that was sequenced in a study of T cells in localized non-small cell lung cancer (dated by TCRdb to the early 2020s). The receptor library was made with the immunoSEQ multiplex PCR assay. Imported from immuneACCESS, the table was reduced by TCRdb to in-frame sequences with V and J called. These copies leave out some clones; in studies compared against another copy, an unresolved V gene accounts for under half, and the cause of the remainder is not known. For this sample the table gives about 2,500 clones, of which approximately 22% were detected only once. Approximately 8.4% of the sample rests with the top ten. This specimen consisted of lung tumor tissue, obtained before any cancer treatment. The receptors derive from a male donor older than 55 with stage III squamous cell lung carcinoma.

The CDR3 nucleotides read TGTGCCTGGAAAGGCGTTAACAGCCGCGGGGAGCTGTTTTTT. It codes for CAWKGVNSRGELFF. This rearrangement joins TRBV30 to TRBJ2-2; D not certain. This CDR3 contains 14 residues. Germline CDR1 reads GTSNPN; CDR2 reads SVGIG (reference sequence). The V end lost 4 bases, the J end lost 7 bases, and 16 bases lay between the germline ends. Drawing the rest from reference TRBV30 and TRBJ2-2, the complete variable domain is SQTIHQWPATLVQPVGSPLSLECTVEGTSNPNLYWYRQAAGRGLQLLFYSVGIGQISSEVPQNLSASRPQDRQFILSSKKLLLSDSGFYLCAWKGVNSRGELFFGEGSRLTVL.

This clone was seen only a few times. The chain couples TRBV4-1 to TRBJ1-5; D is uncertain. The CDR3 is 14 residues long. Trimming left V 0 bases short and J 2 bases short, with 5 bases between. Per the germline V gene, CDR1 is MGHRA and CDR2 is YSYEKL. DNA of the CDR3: TGCGCCAGCAGCCAAGATCGGGGCAATCAGCCCCAGCATTTT. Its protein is CASSQDRGNQPQHF.

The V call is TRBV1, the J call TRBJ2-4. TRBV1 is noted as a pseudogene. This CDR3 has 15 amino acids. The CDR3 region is CTSPRVGKAKNIQYF. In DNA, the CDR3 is TGCACCAGCCCCCGGGTGGGGAAGGCCAAAAACATTCAGTACTTC.

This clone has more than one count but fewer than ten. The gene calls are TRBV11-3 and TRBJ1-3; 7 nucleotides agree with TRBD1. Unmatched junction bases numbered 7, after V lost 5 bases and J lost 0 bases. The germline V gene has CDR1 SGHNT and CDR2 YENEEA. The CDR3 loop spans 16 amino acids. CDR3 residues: CASSGRQGCSGNTIYF. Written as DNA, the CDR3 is TGTGCCAGCAGCGGCCGACAGGGCTGCTCTGGAAACACCATATATTTT.

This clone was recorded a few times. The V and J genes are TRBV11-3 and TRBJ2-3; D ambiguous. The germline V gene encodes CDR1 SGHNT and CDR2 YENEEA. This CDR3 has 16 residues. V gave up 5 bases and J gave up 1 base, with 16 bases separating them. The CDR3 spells CASSISSLSGTDTQYF. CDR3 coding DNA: TGTGCCAGCAGCATTTCCTCTCTCAGTGGCACAGATACGCAGTATTTT.